A selection of T cell receptor beta chains follows, all from one sample in a study of cytomegalovirus exposure and HLA in healthy donors. TCRdb's table, derived via immunoSEQ multiplex PCR, lists solely in-frame clones and lacks some. The sample has 110,000 to 150,000 clones, around 78% seen once. Source material: PBMCs. These receptors were taken from a woman in her late teens or twenties in good health and CMV-seropositive. CDR3s leave out the opening cysteine and the closing phenylalanine or tryptophan.

V	J	CDR3
TRBV9	TRBJ1-3	ASSVGGLGNTIY
TRBV19	TRBJ1-1	ASGREVNTEAF
TRBV25-1	TRBJ1-5	ASSVGDNQPQH
TRBV29-1	TRBJ1-1	SAYGTANTEAF
TRBV30	TRBJ1-5	AWRAPGGLEH
TRBV2	TRBJ1-3	ASSDEGNTIY
TRBV6-5	TRBJ2-2	ASSLRDRGTGELF
TRBV6-4	TRBJ2-1	ASSLDSTYNEQF
TRBV7-6	TRBJ2-1	ASRGSSYNEQF
TRBV5-1	TRBJ2-1	ASSDGLAGEAGEF
TRBV5-1	TRBJ1-2	ASSREARGSGSLLYGYT
TRBV15	TRBJ2-5	ATSRPPALAEETQY
TRBV2	TRBJ1-2	ASSDGLNYGYT
TRBV15	TRBJ1-5	ATSRDSYQPQH
TRBV4-3	TRBJ2-2	ASSRGQGGTGELF
TRBV30	TRBJ1-2	AWSGLDRGLGYT
TRBV6-1	TRBJ2-1	ASSGISGLTPNEQF
TRBV7-2	TRBJ2-7	ASSLPKKRDRYLYEQY
TRBV15	TRBJ2-7	ATSSPRTSGDAYEQY
TRBV25-1	TRBJ2-1	ASSRGAWDF
TRBV4-3	TRBJ1-2	ASSQESSYGYT
TRBV7-2	TRBJ2-7	ASSLSGGLSYEQY
TRBV6-5	TRBJ1-4	ASCPLGQANEKLF
TRBV2	TRBJ2-1	ASSRQGGYNEQF
TRBV7-6	TRBJ1-6	ASSLDSGSDSPLH
TRBV27	TRBJ2-1	ASRGGLAGPHEQF
TRBV7-2	TRBJ2-1	ASSSQAGTSYNEQF
TRBV28	TRBJ2-1	ASIGFTSYNEQF
TRBV6-5	TRBJ1-1	AAAGNTEAF